Each of the 32 T cell receptor beta chains below was sequenced from the same sample in a study of T cells in Graves' hyperthyroidism and ophthalmopathy (dated by TCRdb to the late 2010s). Libraries came from multiplex PCR. Reads for this sample came from an Illumina HiSeq 2000. The TCR beta CDR3 regions were amplified from RNA transcripts. A first-round RT-PCR of the TCR CDR3 used the HTBI primer set with the Qiagen OneStep RT-PCR kit. TCRdb itself trimmed the public reads at Q25 with fastp, ran MiXCR and retained productive beta chains. Every distinct CDR3 protein forms one entry, paired with its most common genes and DNA. This sample comprises roughly 380,000 distinct CDR3 sequences, around 18% of them detected only once. The ten most abundant clones make up 15% to 17% of the sample. The sample was blood. The receptors originated from a woman aged 40 to 49 with Graves' ophthalmopathy.

As to this clonotype: At one end the junction does not follow the germline gene, possibly because of a read error. The chain has TRBV10-3 and TRBJ1-2; D is ambiguous. Germline CDR1 reads ENHRY; CDR2 reads SYGVKD. The length of the CDR3 is 13 residues. The CDR3 spells CAISVQRIYGYIF. CDR3 in DNA: TGTGCCATCAGCGTACAGAGAATCTATGGCTACATCTTC.

This clonotype came up many times. The V gene is TRBV6-5, the J gene TRBJ2-7; no definite D call. This CDR3 has 11 amino acids. V lost 7 bases and J 2 bases, leaving 6 bases between the germline ends. Germline lookup yields CDR1 MNHEY and CDR2 SVGAGI. CDR3 nucleotides: TGTGCCAGCATCTCGGCCTACGAGCAGTACTTC. It encodes CASISAYEQYF.

This clonotype occurred many times. V gene TRBV29-1 combines with J gene TRBJ1-1; 7 nucleotides align to TRBD1. Germline V gene lookup returns CDR1 SQVTM and CDR2 ANQGSEA. The ends lost 6 bases at V and 2 bases at J; junction bases unmatched: 3. The CDR3 has 12 residues. Here the CDR3 reads CSVTGTNTEAFF. The CDR3 DNA reads as TGCAGCGTGACAGGGACCAACACTGAAGCTTTCTTT.

This clonotype was recorded many times. V and J are TRBV7-9 and TRBJ2-5; D unclear. Looked up from germline, CDR1 is SEHNR and CDR2 is FQNEAQ (reference sequence). CDR3 size: 13 residues. The V and J ends lost 5 bases and 5 bases respectively, with 12 bases between them. In DNA, the CDR3 is TGTGCCAGCAGCCTCAGTATGGGGGAGACCCAGTACTTC. It translates to CASSLSMGETQYF.

This clonotype was recorded at least ten times. The J gene is TRBJ1-1, the V gene TRBV28, with D possibly TRBD1 on 5 matching bases. V gave up 6 bases and J gave up 0 bases, with 14 bases separating them. Germline V gene lookup returns CDR1 MDHEN and CDR2 SYDVKM. The CDR3 is 15 amino acids. CDR3 nucleotides: TGTGCCAGCAGCTCCGACGGGGACCTGAACACTGAAGCTTTCTTT. Its protein is CASSSDGDLNTEAFF.

This clonotype was observed at least ten times. The chain has TRBV25-1 and TRBJ2-7; no firm D call. V was cut by 8 bases and J by 5 bases, with 13 bases left in between. Germline V gene sequence: CDR1 MGHDK, CDR2 SYGVNS. The CDR3 is 12 amino acids. The CDR3 DNA reads as TGTGCCAGCGGGGATTCTGGTGACGAGCAGTACTTC. Amino acids: CASGDSGDEQYF.

Ten or more counts support this clonotype. A much bigger clone sits one base away, suggesting this may be a read error. No conserved phenylalanine or tryptophan is present at the end of the CDR3, so a read error is the likely explanation. The CDR3 coding sequence is TGTGCCAGCAGTTCGGGACTAGCGGGAGATGACGAGCAGTACCTC. This gives the protein CASSSGLAGDDEQYL. This chain joins TRBV6-2 or TRBV6-3 and TRBJ2-7, with 14 bases fitting TRBD2. The CDR3 is 15 amino acids. With V trimmed by 4 bases and J by 5 bases, 4 bases remained unmatched. The germline gives CDR1 MNHEY, CDR2 SVGEGT.

This clonotype showed up many times. V gene TRBV28 combines with J gene TRBJ1-2; tentative D call: TRBD1 (5 bases). Germline CDR1 and CDR2: MDHEN and SYDVKM. The CDR3 spans 14 residues. Trimming left V 7 bases short and J 4 bases short, with 16 bases between. The CDR3 protein is CASTPPGHVYGYTF. DNA for the CDR3: TGTGCCAGCACCCCCCCGGGGCACGTCTATGGCTACACCTTC.

This clonotype was seen ten or more times. The CDR3 bases are TGTGCCAGCAGTCCACTGGGGGACTCCTACGAGCAGTACTTC. Translating it yields CASSPLGDSYEQYF. The chain has TRBV6-2 or TRBV6-3 and TRBJ2-7; D may be TRBD1 or TRBD2 (5 bases each). Trimming left V 5 bases short and J 0 bases short, with 11 bases between. The CDR3 has 14 residues. Germline loops: CDR1 MNHEY, CDR2 SVGEGT.

V and J are TRBV20-1 and TRBJ2-2; the match to TRBD2 covers 11 bases. Losses at the gene ends were 4 bases for V and 4 bases for J; bases not matched to a gene: 5. This CDR3 is 15 amino acids long. In germline, CDR1 is DFQATT, CDR2 SNEGSKA (reference sequence). DNA of the CDR3: TGCAGTGCTACACAGACTAGCGGGGTCACCGGGGAGCTGTTTTTT. It specifies CSATQTSGVTGELFF.

This clonotype was observed many times. This chain uses TRBV12-3 or TRBV12-4 with TRBJ2-5; TRBD1 might be the D (6 bases). Trimming pared 3 bases from V and 1 base from J, leaving 9 bases between. This CDR3 has 14 residues. The CDR3 nucleotides read TGTGCCAGCAGTTTGGGGGCAATCCAAGAGACCCAGTACTTC. Translation: CASSLGAIQETQYF.

This clonotype was observed at least ten times. The chain employs TRBV6-5 and TRBJ2-7; a possible D gene is TRBD2 (5 bases). The CDR3 is 12 amino acids. Between the trimmed V and J ends, which lost 4 bases and 3 bases, there was a span of 7 bases. The V gene's germline CDR1 is MNHEY and CDR2 SVGAGI. The CDR3 here is CASSSGDYEQYF. CDR3 nucleotides: TGTGCCAGCAGTTCCGGGGACTACGAGCAGTACTTC.

This clonotype appeared many times. The chain is built from TRBV18 and TRBJ1-2; 9 positions match TRBD1. Germline V CDR1 and CDR2: KGHSH, LQKENI. After removal of 5 bases from V and 6 bases from J, the junction contained 13 bases not matched to a gene. This CDR3 contains 16 residues. In DNA form, the CDR3 reads TGTGCCAGCTCAGGGACAGGGTCGGCCGGTCCGGATGGCTACACCTTC. Translated: CASSGTGSAGPDGYTF.

Ten or more counts support this clonotype. The chain combines TRBV28 with TRBJ1-2; 11 bases match TRBD1. V shed 6 bases, J shed 5 bases, and the junction held 5 bases outside the gene matches. The V gene's germline CDR1 is MDHEN and CDR2 SYDVKM. CDR3 length: 14 residues. This CDR3 is CASSLGTGGYGYTF. CDR3 bases: TGTGCCAGCAGCCTAGGGACAGGGGGTTATGGCTACACCTTC.

This clonotype occurred many times. The chain links TRBV2 to TRBJ1-2; tentative D call: TRBD1 (5 bases). V lost 4 bases and J lost 5, with 11 bases in between. Per germline, CDR1 SNHLY and CDR2 FYNNEI. The CDR3 length is 13 residues. CDR3 DNA: TGTGCCAGCAGTGGATCGGGGGATTATGGCTACACCTTC. Translation gives CASSGSGDYGYTF.

Ten or more counts support this clonotype. This chain links TRBV28 with TRBJ1-5; D possibly corresponds to TRBD1 (6 bases). This CDR3 contains 17 residues. Germline V CDR1 and CDR2: MDHEN, SYDVKM. The V and J ends lost 3 bases and 0 bases respectively, with 15 bases between them. The CDR3 coding sequence is TGTGCCAGCAGTTTTCTACGTCAGGGGCTTAGCAATCAGCCCCAGCATTTT. This encodes CASSFLRQGLSNQPQHF.

The table lists this clonotype with many counts. The V and J genes are TRBV7-9 and TRBJ2-7, with 7 bases fitting TRBD2. V was clipped by 7 bases and J by 2 bases; unmatched bases: 11. Per the germline V gene, CDR1 is SEHNR and CDR2 is FQNEAQ (reference sequence). The CDR3 has 15 amino acids. CDR3 coding DNA: TGTGCCAGCACCTTGAGCGCGGGAGCGGCCTACGAGCAGTACTTC. It codes for CASTLSAGAAYEQYF.

Concerning this clonotype itself: A junction end diverges from the germline sequence, so it may reflect a read error. This chain connects TRBV20-1 to TRBJ2-3, with D tentatively TRBD2 (6 bases). The CDR3 runs 13 residues. The germline V gene encodes CDR1 DFQATT and CDR2 SNEGSKA (reference sequence). The DNA for the CDR3 is TGCAGTGCTAGAATGCGGGGCACAGATACGCAGTGTTTT. It specifies CSARMRGTDTQCF.

This clonotype was recorded at least ten times. The chain has TRBV6-1 and TRBJ1-1; D call uncertain. Trimming left V 1 base short and J 4 bases short, with 10 bases between. CDR3 size: 14 residues. Germline assignment: CDR1 MNHNS and CDR2 SASEGT. CDR3 protein: CASSEGVSPTEAFF. The CDR3 DNA reads as TGTGCCAGCAGTGAAGGGGTCAGTCCCACTGAAGCTTTCTTT.

This clonotype was counted at least ten times. CDR3 sequence (DNA): TGTGCCAGCAGCTTAAGTACATGGGCGGGAGAGTCGGAGACCCAGTACTTC. It codes for CASSLSTWAGESETQYF. V and J are TRBV11-2 and TRBJ2-5; 7 nucleotides line up with TRBD2. This CDR3 contains 17 residues. Trimming at V came to 2 bases and at J to 5 bases, leaving 14 bases not matched to a gene. Germline values: CDR1 SGHAT, CDR2 FQNNGV.

This clonotype came up a few times. A much more abundant neighbour one base away suggests this may be a read error. The chain recombines TRBV11-2 with TRBJ2-5, with D perhaps TRBD2 (6 bases). Germline V gene lookup returns CDR1 SGHAT and CDR2 FQNNGV. The CDR3 totals 15 residues. CDR3 coding DNA: TGTGCCAGCAGCTTAGAGGGTAGCGGCTTGAGGACCCTGTACTTC. Its translation is CASSLEGSGLRTLYF.

This clonotype was seen at least ten times. This chain joins TRBV20-1 and TRBJ2-7, with 10 bases that match TRBD2. Trimming at V came to 0 bases and at J to 3 bases, leaving 2 bases not matched to a gene. Germline V gene data show CDR1 as DFQATT and CDR2 as SNEGSKA (reference sequence). The CDR3 totals 14 residues. The CDR3 DNA sequence: TGCAGTGCTAGAGATGGGACTAGCGACTACGAGCAGTACTTC. Encoded protein: CSARDGTSDYEQYF.

This clonotype was seen at least ten times. The chain couples TRBV15 to TRBJ1-1; tentative D call: TRBD1 (5 bases). V shed 5 bases and J shed 2 bases, with 9 bases lying between them. Per germline, CDR1 LNHNV and CDR2 YYDKDF (reference sequence). This CDR3 comprises 13 residues. The CDR3 protein is CATSQGTNTEAFF. The CDR3 DNA reads TGTGCCACCAGCCAGGGTACTAACACTGAAGCTTTCTTT.

At least ten counts were recorded for this clonotype. The V gene is TRBV28, the J gene TRBJ2-7; 8 bases match TRBD2. After removal of 4 bases from V and 6 bases from J, the junction contained 2 bases not matched to a gene. CDR1 is MDHEN and CDR2 is SYDVKM in the germline V gene. The CDR3 runs 12 residues. The CDR3 nucleotides read TGTGCCAGCAGTTCCGGACTAGCCGAGCAGTACTTC. Protein sequence: CASSSGLAEQYF.

The CDR3, as DNA: TGTGCCATCAGCCGGGACAGGGGGCTTAATTCACCCCTCCACTTT. This gives the protein CAISRDRGLNSPLHF. The V call is TRBV10-3, the J call TRBJ1-6; TRBD1 aligns across 12 bases. Germline V CDR1 and CDR2: ENHRY, SYGVKD. This CDR3 is built from 15 residues. Unmatched junction bases numbered 3, after V lost 6 bases and J lost 6 bases.

Ten or more counts support this clonotype. V gene TRBV29-1 combines with J gene TRBJ2-5, with 9 bases fitting TRBD2. The J segment lost 1 base and the V segment lost 5 bases, leaving 11 bases of the junction unmatched. This CDR3 is 16 amino acids long. In germline, CDR1 is SQVTM, CDR2 ANQGSEA. This chain's CDR3 is CSVRRGGRAIQETQYF. Here the CDR3 DNA reads TGCAGCGTTCGGAGAGGCGGGAGGGCGATCCAAGAGACCCAGTACTTC.

This clonotype occurred many times. The genes are TRBV20-1 and TRBJ2-7; 8 positions agree with TRBD1. This CDR3 is built from 16 residues. V was clipped by 4 bases and J by 1 base; unmatched bases: 12. Germline V CDR1 and CDR2: DFQATT, SNEGSKA (reference sequence). CDR3: CSAIPGDRIGSYEQYF. The CDR3 DNA is TGCAGTGCTATCCCCGGGGACAGGATCGGATCCTACGAGCAGTACTTC.

This clonotype was counted only a few times. This chain connects TRBV24-1 to TRBJ1-1, with 7 nucleotides matching TRBD1. The CDR3 is 15 amino acids. In germline, CDR1 is KGHDR, CDR2 SFDVKD. The V segment lost 10 bases and the J segment 1 base; nucleotides outside the gene matches: 11. The CDR3 DNA is TGTGCCACAACCTACTCGGACAGGAGGAACACTGAAGCTTTCTTT. This translates into CATTYSDRRNTEAFF.

For this clonotype: A much larger clonotype is one base distant, so this may be a read error. The chain has TRBV20-1 and TRBJ1-2, with D unclear. This CDR3 has 13 amino acids. With 2 bases removed from V and 5 bases from J, the gap between germline ends came to 12 bases. CDR1 and CDR2 (germline): DFQATT, SNEGSKA (reference sequence). Here the CDR3 reads CSARPGSVYGYTF. CDR3 in DNA: TGCAGTGCTAGACCCGGGTCAGTATATGGCTACACCTTC.

This clonotype was picked up many times. The chain is built from TRBV7-9 and TRBJ2-5; TRBD2 agrees at 16 bases. The J segment lost 5 bases and the V segment lost 5 bases, leaving 5 bases of the junction unmatched. This CDR3 comprises 16 residues. Germline V gene lookup returns CDR1 SEHNR and CDR2 FQNEAQ (reference sequence). CDR3 DNA sequence: TGTGCCAGCAGCACGGGACTAGCGGGAGGGGGCGAGACCCAGTACTTC. It yields the protein CASSTGLAGGGETQYF.

This clonotype has only a few counts. The chain employs TRBV12-3 or TRBV12-4 and TRBJ1-2; D is unclear. The CDR3 length is 14 residues. Deletions cut 6 bases from V and 5 bases from J, with 16 bases between. CDR3 sequence (DNA): TGTGCCAGCAGCCGAGGTGCGGGCGAATATGGCTACACCTTC. Translated: CASSRGAGEYGYTF.

This clonotype has ten or more counts. The CDR3 bases are TGTGCCAGTAGTATCCGTTTTGGGTATTCGGGACGGCTAGTGAGGCCTGAAGCTTTCTTT. Translated: CASSIRFGYSGRLVRPEAFF. V and J are TRBV19 and TRBJ1-1, with a tentative D call TRBD1 (5 bases). Germline CDR1 is LNHDA and CDR2 is SQIVND (reference sequence). V was pared by 3 bases and J by 6 bases, with 32 bases between. This CDR3 is built from 20 residues.